Listed below are T cell receptor beta chains from one sample, sequenced in a study of vaccination and CD4 T cells after COVID-19. Their specific antigens are unknown. MiXCR was run by TCRdb on the PCR reads, yielding one entry per CDR3 protein. This repertoire shows about 11,000 distinct CDR3 sequences, roughly 55% found once; its top ten account for roughly 9.6%. The sequenced sample was CD4+ T cells from blood, cultured in vitro. These receptor sequences come from a human donor who had recovered from COVID-19. The CDR3 runs from the conserved cysteine through the conserved F or W. A D gene is named only where the DNA matches it firmly. Part of the rows lack a size; the others show once, few, many or a class for expanded clones.

CDR3nt	CDR3aa	j_gene	len	abundance	d_gene	v_gene
TGTGCCAGCAGTGACTACCTGGACCAGCAGCCCCAGCATTTT	CASSDYLDQQPQHF	TRBJ1-5	14	.	.	TRBV25-1
TGTGCCAGCAGCCGCACAGACTATAGCAATCAGCCCCAGCATTTT	CASSRTDYSNQPQHF	TRBJ1-5	15	.	.	TRBV6-2/TRBV6-3
TGTGCCAGTAGTATCTCTACTAGCGGGCTAAGGCACTACGAGCAGTACTTC	CASSISTSGLRHYEQYF	TRBJ2-7	17	.	TRBD2	TRBV19
TGTGCCAGCAGCCAAACGCCGACTAGCGGGAAAGGAGATACGCAGTATTTT	CASSQTPTSGKGDTQYF	TRBJ2-3	17	.	TRBD2	TRBV14
TGTGCCAGCAGCTTGGGCCTACAGGGTAATCAGCCCCAGCATTTT	CASSLGLQGNQPQHF	TRBJ1-5	15	.	.	TRBV5-5
TGTGCCATCAGTGGGGGGGCGGGGAGATTATCCTACGAGCAGTACTTC	CAISGGAGRLSYEQYF	TRBJ2-7	16	.	.	TRBV10-3
TGTGCCAGCAAAGTTGAGGCCCAGGCCACCGGGGAGCTGTTTTTT	CASKVEAQATGELFF	TRBJ2-2	15	few	.	TRBV6-1
TGCAGTGTGCGATCAGCGGGAGCCTACAATGAGCAGTTCTTC	CSVRSAGAYNEQFF	TRBJ2-1	14	.	TRBD2	TRBV20-1
TGCGCCAGCAGCCTCCCTGGCCAGGACTATGGAGGCTACACCTTC	CASSLPGQDYGGYTF	TRBJ1-2	15	.	.	TRBV4-1
TGTGCCAGCAGCACTAATAGGAGATCCTACGAGCAGTACTTC	CASSTNRRSYEQYF	TRBJ2-7	14	.	.	TRBV12-3/TRBV12-4
TGTGCCAGCAAGCGGCAAATGGGCCAGCCCCAGCATTTT	CASKRQMGQPQHF	TRBJ1-5	13	few	.	TRBV28
TGTGCCAGCAGTTTCTCTGGCGGTCAGCCCCAGCATTTT	CASSFSGGQPQHF	TRBJ1-5	13	.	.	TRBV12-3/TRBV12-4
TGCAGTGCTACCGACCGGGGTGGGCAGGGGGTGACTTGGGGCAATCAGCCCCAGCATTTT	CSATDRGGQGVTWGNQPQHF	TRBJ1-5	20	.	TRBD1	TRBV20-1
TGCAGTGCTAGACAGTTTAGCAATCAGCCCCAGCATTTT	CSARQFSNQPQHF	TRBJ1-5	13	few	.	TRBV20-1
TGCAGCGTTGACAGGGTCAACTATGGCTACACCTTC	CSVDRVNYGYTF	TRBJ1-2	12	once	.	TRBV29-1
TGCAGTGCTAGAGGGAGCAGGAGCGATAATTCACCCCTCCACTTT	CSARGSRSDNSPLHF	TRBJ1-6	15	.	.	TRBV20-1
TGCAGTGCTACACACAGCTCCTACAATGAGCAGTTCTTC	CSATHSSYNEQFF	TRBJ2-1	13	.	.	TRBV20-1
TGTGCCAGCAGAAAACACGGGGAGCTGTTTTTT	CASRKHGELFF	TRBJ2-2	11	.	.	TRBV6-1
TGTGCCAGCTCGGCTCAAGGACAAACAGATACGCAGTATTTT	CASSAQGQTDTQYF	TRBJ2-3	14	.	.	TRBV2
TGTGCCAGCAGTCACGCAGGGGCCACCGGGGAGCTGTTTTTT	CASSHAGATGELFF	TRBJ2-2	14	.	.	TRBV27
TGTGCCAGCAGCTTGATGACTAGCGGGAGTCAAACAGATACGCAGTATTTT	CASSLMTSGSQTDTQYF	TRBJ2-3	17	.	TRBD2	TRBV7-2
TGTGCCAGTAGGGGGGGCCGGACAGGGGATCAGCCCCAGCATTTT	CASRGGRTGDQPQHF	TRBJ1-5	15	.	TRBD1	TRBV19
TGTGCCAGCAGCTTCATTAGCGGCACAGATACGCAGTATTTT	CASSFISGTDTQYF	TRBJ2-3	14	.	.	TRBV7-3
TGTGCTAGCAGCTTAGGACTAGCTGCGAACACCGGGGAGCTGTTTTTT	CASSLGLAANTGELFF	TRBJ2-2	16	.	TRBD2	TRBV7-6
TGTGCCAGCAGCTTAGATTGGGCGAATACGCAGTATTTT	CASSLDWANTQYF	TRBJ2-3	13	.	.	TRBV7-8
TGTGCCAGCAGGTCATGGGCAGGCTCCTACAATGAGCAGTTCTTC	CASRSWAGSYNEQFF	TRBJ2-1	15	few	.	TRBV27
TGTGCCAGCAGCTTGGACCTAGCGGGAGGGGGCAAAAACATTCAGTACTTC	CASSLDLAGGGKNIQYF	TRBJ2-4	17	.	TRBD2	TRBV5-4
TGTGCCAGCTACGAAACACAGGGGTGGCAGCCCCAGCATTTT	CASYETQGWQPQHF	TRBJ1-5	14	.	TRBD1	TRBV28
TGTGCCAGCAGCTTAATGCGGCACACAGATACGCAGTATTTT	CASSLMRHTDTQYF	TRBJ2-3	14	.	.	TRBV7-2
TGTGCCAGCAGTTCCCCCGTCGGGAGGGCCTTCTTC	CASSSPVGRAFF	TRBJ2-1	12	.	TRBD2	TRBV7-9
TGTGCCAGCAGCTTACAGGTTGATAATTCACCCCTCCACTTT	CASSLQVDNSPLHF	TRBJ1-6	14	.	.	TRBV7-9
TGTGCCAGCGGAGACGGACTAGCTAGCACAGATACGCAGTATTTT	CASGDGLASTDTQYF	TRBJ2-3	15	.	TRBD2	TRBV6-1
TGTGCCAGCAGTTTGTTCCAGGGAGGTTTGAACACTGAAGCTTTCTTT	CASSLFQGGLNTEAFF	TRBJ1-1	16	.	.	TRBV28
TGTGCCAGCAGCATAAGGACAGAGGGATCACCCCTCCACTTT	CASSIRTEGSPLHF	TRBJ1-6	14	.	.	TRBV28
TGTGCCAGCAGCTTAAGGCTAGCGGCTCAAGAGACCCAGTACTTC	CASSLRLAAQETQYF	TRBJ2-5	15	few	TRBD2	TRBV5-4
TGTGCCAGCAGCCCCCGGCCAGCGGGAGGGTTCACAGATACGCAGTATTTT	CASSPRPAGGFTDTQYF	TRBJ2-3	17	.	TRBD2	TRBV7-8
TGTGCCGCCATATCCAGGGCTAGCAGGTTCCGCGAGCAGTACTTC	CAAISRASRFREQYF	TRBJ2-7	15	.	.	TRBV28
TGTGCCAGCAGTTTAGCAGGGGACACTGAAGCTTTCTTT	CASSLAGDTEAFF	TRBJ1-1	13	few	.	TRBV12-3/TRBV12-4
TGTGCCAGCAGTTATTACAGGGCTAGCGGGAGGGCTGAGTACTTC	CASSYYRASGRAEYF	TRBJ2-5	15	.	TRBD2	TRBV6-5
TGCAGTGCTAGAGTGAGGGCCAATGAGCAGTTCTTC	CSARVRANEQFF	TRBJ2-1	12	few	.	TRBV20-1
TGTGCCAGCAGCCGAGGTGGTCTGTCTACCTACGAGCAGTACTTC	CASSRGGLSTYEQYF	TRBJ2-7	15	.	.	TRBV7-9
TGTGCCAGCAGTGCCCGACGGGTTCCGCAGTATTTT	CASSARRVPQYF	TRBJ2-3	12	once	.	TRBV12-3/TRBV12-4
TGTGCCAGCAGTATAAGTTCGGGTCAGCCCCAGCATTTT	CASSISSGQPQHF	TRBJ1-5	13	.	.	TRBV6-1
TGCAGTGCTAGTTCTTTGGACAGGGGAGCCTACGAGCAGTACTTC	CSASSLDRGAYEQYF	TRBJ2-7	15	.	TRBD1	TRBV20-1
TGTGCCAGCAGCTTACCCCGCCGACTAGCCATTAACAGCGAGCAGTACTTC	CASSLPRRLAINSEQYF	TRBJ2-7	17	.	TRBD2	TRBV7-8
TGTGCCAGCAGCTTAGGATTCCGTATCGATGATAGCAATCAGCCCCAGCATTTT	CASSLGFRIDDSNQPQHF	TRBJ1-5	18	.	.	TRBV7-8
TGTGCCAGCAGCTTAAAGTGGTCCCAGGGGAAGACCGGGGAGCTGTTTTTT	CASSLKWSQGKTGELFF	TRBJ2-2	17	.	.	TRBV11-1
TGTGCCACCAGTGATAGAGGGGTCCTGGATACGCAGTATTTT	CATSDRGVLDTQYF	TRBJ2-3	14	.	.	TRBV24-1
TGCAGCGCGCGAGACGCACTCCACGAGCAGTACTTC	CSARDALHEQYF	TRBJ2-7	12	.	.	TRBV29-1
TGTGCCATCAGTGAAATGACGGCCTATGGCTACACCTTC	CAISEMTAYGYTF	TRBJ1-2	13	few	.	TRBV10-3
TGTGCCAGCAGTTACTCGGGTCTACCCTCCGAGCAGTACTTC	CASSYSGLPSEQYF	TRBJ2-7	14	.	.	TRBV6-2/TRBV6-3
TGTGCCAGCAGCTTACAGGGGGAAGAGACCCAGTACTTC	CASSLQGEETQYF	TRBJ2-5	13	.	TRBD1	TRBV7-3
TGTGCCAGCACCACTAGCGGGGTCAACAATGAGCAGTTCTTC	CASTTSGVNNEQFF	TRBJ2-1	14	few	TRBD2	TRBV2
TGTGCCACCGGGGGCAGCGTGGGGACAGGTCGTTTCGGCTACACCTTC	CATGGSVGTGRFGYTF	TRBJ1-2	16	few	TRBD1	TRBV24-1
TGTGCCAGCAGTTACCAGCCCCCTTGGGCCTACAGCTCCTACGAGCAGTACTTC	CASSYQPPWAYSSYEQYF	TRBJ2-7	18	.	.	TRBV6-5
TGTGCCAGCACCCAAAACCTCAGGGTATATACCTACGAGCAGTACTTC	CASTQNLRVYTYEQYF	TRBJ2-7	16	.	.	TRBV2
TGTGCCAGCAGCTTAGAGGGGGCGGGGAACACTGAAGCTTTCTTT	CASSLEGAGNTEAFF	TRBJ1-1	15	once	.	TRBV11-2
TGCAGTGCTCGGACAGGGACTTTTTCACCCCTCCACTTT	CSARTGTFSPLHF	TRBJ1-6	13	.	TRBD1	TRBV20-1
TGTGCCAGCAGTGAAGGCAGGGGCCCGGAGACCCAGTACTTC	CASSEGRGPETQYF	TRBJ2-5	14	.	.	TRBV2
TGCAGTGCTAGAGACCTAGGGATGGGCAATCAGCCCCAGCATTTT	CSARDLGMGNQPQHF	TRBJ1-5	15	.	.	TRBV20-1